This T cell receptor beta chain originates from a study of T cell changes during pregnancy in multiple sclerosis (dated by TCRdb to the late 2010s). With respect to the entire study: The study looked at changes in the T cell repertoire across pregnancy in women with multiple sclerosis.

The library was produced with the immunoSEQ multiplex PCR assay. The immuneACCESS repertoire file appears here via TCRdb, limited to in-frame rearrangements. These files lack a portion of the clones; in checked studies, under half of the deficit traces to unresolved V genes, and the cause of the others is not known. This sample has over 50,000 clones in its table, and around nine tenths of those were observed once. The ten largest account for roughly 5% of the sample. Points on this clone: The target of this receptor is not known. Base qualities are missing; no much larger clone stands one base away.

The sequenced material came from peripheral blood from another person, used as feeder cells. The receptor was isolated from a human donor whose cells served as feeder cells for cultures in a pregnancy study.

CDR3 sequence: CASSQWRGPNTEAFF. Read as DNA, the sequence is TGTGCCAGCAGTCAATGGAGGGGCCCGAACACTGAAGCTTTCTTT. The V gene is TRBV5-4 and the J gene is TRBJ1-1; TRBD1 might be the D gene, on 5 matching bases. Taken from cysteine to phenylalanine, the CDR3 has 15 residues. Left in the record is the CDR3 DNA by itself, 45 bases read in frame from the first base. The trim is 5 bases for V and 1 base for J, with a gap of 15 bases between the germline ends. From a lookup of the germline V gene (reference sequence), CDR1 and CDR2 are SGHNT and YYREEE.